Each of the 19 T cell receptor beta chains below was sequenced from the same sample in a study of blood T cell repertoires in COVID-19. Assay used: immunoSEQ multiplex PCR; TCRdb lists only in-frame clones, some missing. The repertoire includes over 100,000 clones, around 86% of them detected once, and approximately 4% sits in the top ten. Sequences were obtained from peripheral blood. These receptors all stem from a man aged 40-55 years with acute or convalescent COVID-19.

This chain connects TRBV3-1 (or the pseudogene TRBV3-2) to TRBJ1-2, with 7 bases lining up with TRBD1. V lost 4 bases and J lost 10; bases outside the gene matches: 9. There are 13 residues in the CDR3. Germline CDR1 and CDR2: LGHDT and YNNKEL (reference sequence). CDR3 nucleotides: TGTGCCAGCAGCCCAACAGGGGATGAGGCCTACACCTTC. Translation gives CASSPTGDEAYTF.

This clone was found once. V and J are TRBV9 and TRBJ1-1, with D unclear. CDR1 is SGDLS and CDR2 is YYNGEE in the germline V gene. Deletions cut 0 bases from V and 2 bases from J, with 5 bases between. There are 13 residues in the CDR3. The CDR3 region has the DNA TGTGCCAGCAGCGTAGACAGCAACACTGAAGCTTTCTTT. Its protein product is CASSVDSNTEAFF.

The chain recombines TRBV3-1 (or the pseudogene TRBV3-2) with TRBJ1-1, with 7 bases fitting TRBD1. V dropped 1 base and J dropped 3; count of bases not matched to a gene: 2. CDR1 is LGHDT and CDR2 is YNNKEL in the germline V gene (reference sequence). The CDR3 runs 14 residues. The CDR3 sequence is CASSQVRGDTEAFF. In nucleotides, the CDR3 is TGTGCCAGCAGCCAAGTCAGGGGGGACACTGAAGCTTTCTTT.

The CDR3 region is CAWSVLAGGDTQYF. As DNA, the CDR3 is TGTGCCTGGAGTGTACTCGCGGGGGGCGATACGCAGTATTTT. V and J are TRBV30 and TRBJ2-3; 8 bases agree with TRBD2. The CDR3 extends over 14 amino acids. Germline V gives CDR1 GTSNPN, CDR2 SVGIG (reference sequence). The ends lost 0 bases at V and 6 bases at J; junction bases unmatched: 5.

This sequence joins TRBV20-1 and TRBJ2-7; perhaps TRBD2 as D (5 bases). CDR1 DFQATT and CDR2 SNEGSKA come from the germline V gene (reference sequence). The V gene lost 3 bases and the J gene lost 3 bases, with 12 bases spanning the gap. The CDR3 loop spans 13 amino acids. CDR3 loop: CSASEAGFYEQYF. The CDR3 DNA reads TGCAGTGCTAGTGAGGCGGGTTTCTACGAGCAGTACTTC.

The CDR3 DNA reads TGTGCCAGCAGCCCGGGACTGATTTACGAGCAGTACTTC. This gives the protein CASSPGLIYEQYF. V and J are TRBV5-6 and TRBJ2-7, with D possibly matching TRBD2 (6 bases). The V and J ends lost 4 bases and 4 bases respectively, with 12 bases between them. The CDR3 extends over 13 amino acids. CDR1 is SGHDT, CDR2 YYEEEE, per germline.

The rearrangement joins TRBV25-1 to TRBJ2-4; 7 bases are shared with TRBD1. The CDR3 has 17 residues. Unmatched junction bases numbered 10, after V lost 4 bases and J lost 1 base. Germline V gene data show CDR1 as MGHDK and CDR2 as SYGVNS. The CDR3 DNA follows: TGTGCCAGCAGTGCCAGAGAACCGACAGGGGCCAAAAACATTCAGTACTTC. It is translated as CASSAREPTGAKNIQYF. Using reference TRBV25-1 and TRBJ2-4 for the parts outside the CDR3, the full variable domain is EADIYQTPRYLVIGTGKKITLECSQTMGHDKMYWYQQDPGMELHLIHYSYGVNSTEKGDLSSESTVSRIRTEHFPLTLESARPSHTSQYLCASSAREPTGAKNIQYFGAGTRLSVL.

This sequence joins TRBV6-5 and TRBJ1-1, with D possibly TRBD1 on 6 matching bases. The germline V gene has CDR1 MNHEY and CDR2 SVGAGI. This CDR3 has 15 residues. Trimming stripped 2 bases from V and 5 bases from J, with 15 bases between. The CDR3: CASSYGGGGRTEAFF. CDR3 nucleotide sequence: TGTGCCAGCAGTTACGGGGGAGGGGGTCGGACTGAAGCTTTCTTT.

V usage is TRBV11-2 and J usage is TRBJ1-5; D remains ambiguous. V lost 2 bases and J lost 3, with 8 bases in between. Germline values: CDR1 SGHAT, CDR2 FQNNGV. CDR3 length equals 14 residues. The CDR3 here is CASSLTRLNQPQHF. CDR3 sequence (DNA): TGTGCCAGCAGCTTAACGAGACTCAATCAGCCCCAGCATTTT. The full variable domain, with the rest looked up from reference TRBV11-2 and TRBJ1-5, is EAGVAQSPRYKIIEKRQSVAFWCNPISGHATLYWYQQILGQGPKLLIQFQNNGVVDDSQLPKDRFSAERLKGVDSTLKIQPAKLEDSAVYLCASSLTRLNQPQHFGDGTRLSIL.

The chain's CDR3 is CASSLSGTGISGANVLTF. The CDR3 coding sequence is TGTGCCAGCAGCTTAAGCGGGACAGGGATCTCTGGGGCCAACGTCCTGACTTTC. The chain links TRBV11-2 to TRBJ2-6, with TRBD1 matching over 9 bases. The CDR3 loop spans 18 amino acids. Unmatched junction bases numbered 5, after V lost 2 bases and J lost 0 bases. CDR1 SGHAT and CDR2 FQNNGV come from the germline V gene.

This clone was observed once. The chain has TRBV5-4 and TRBJ1-2; the D is unclear. Germline V gene sequence: CDR1 SGHNT, CDR2 YYREEE (reference sequence). This CDR3 is 14 amino acids long. Trimming shortened V by 0 bases and J by 4 bases, and 10 bases separated the two germline ends. Here the CDR3 DNA reads TGTGCCAGCAGCTTGGTAGCGGCCCGCTATGGCTACACCTTC. Encoded protein: CASSLVAARYGYTF.

J is TRBJ2-4 and V is TRBV5-6; TRBD1 aligns across 7 bases. Germline assignment: CDR1 SGHDT and CDR2 YYEEEE. The junction had 4 bases not matched to a gene; V was cut back by 1 base and J by 0 bases. This CDR3 comprises 16 residues. CDR3: CASSLWGQLAKNIQYF. As DNA, the CDR3 is TGTGCCAGCAGCTTGTGGGGACAGCTAGCCAAAAACATTCAGTACTTC.

V gene TRBV30 combines with J gene TRBJ2-2; the D gene is possibly TRBD1 (6 bases). The CDR3 runs to 15 residues. V dropped 4 bases and J dropped 4 bases, with 16 bases sitting between them. CDR1 and CDR2 (germline): GTSNPN, SVGIG (reference sequence). The CDR3 region is CAWTRWGQGTGELFF. In nucleotides, the CDR3 is TGTGCCTGGACCAGATGGGGGCAGGGCACCGGGGAGCTGTTTTTT.

This chain links TRBV29-1 with TRBJ2-3; possible D gene TRBD2, 7 bases. The CDR3 length is 17 residues. The germline V and J ends were trimmed by 5 bases and 2 bases, with 23 bases remaining between them. CDR1 and CDR2 from the germline V gene are SQVTM and ANQGSEA. This CDR3 reads CSVSSRGGFLNTDTQYF. The DNA of the CDR3 is TGCAGCGTTTCTTCCCGCGGGGGCTTCCTCAACACAGATACGCAGTATTTT.

This clone was recorded once. CDR3 DNA sequence: TGTGCCAGCAGCTTAGGCGACAGGGGCCCCTACGAGCAGTACTTC. Residues: CASSLGDRGPYEQYF. The V call is TRBV11-2, the J call TRBJ2-7; 8 bases match TRBD1. Germline V lookup: CDR1 SGHAT, CDR2 FQNNGV. CDR3 size: 15 residues. V was clipped by 1 base and J by 2 bases; unmatched bases: 4.

This clone came up once. The chain has TRBV5-5 and TRBJ1-5, with D perhaps TRBD1 (5 bases). Per germline, CDR1 SGHKS and CDR2 YYEKEE (reference sequence). V lost 1 base, J lost 8 bases, and 10 bases lay in between. This CDR3 comprises 13 residues. CDR3 protein: CASSLQGQEPQHF. CDR3 sequence (DNA): TGTGCCAGCAGCTTGCAGGGTCAAGAGCCCCAGCATTTT.

V gene TRBV29-1 combines with J gene TRBJ2-1; 14 nucleotides align to TRBD2. Germline CDR1 SQVTM, CDR2 ANQGSEA. The CDR3 contains 13 residues. The J segment lost 10 bases and the V segment lost 7 bases, leaving 6 bases of the junction unmatched. The CDR3 spells CSDRLAGGREQFF. As DNA, the CDR3 is TGCAGCGATCGACTAGCGGGGGGGCGCGAGCAGTTCTTC.

The chain links TRBV6-5 to TRBJ1-4; D is unresolved. V shed 6 bases and J shed 8 bases, with 13 bases lying between them. From germline, CDR1 is MNHEY and CDR2 SVGAGI. There are 13 residues in the CDR3. This CDR3 is CASSAKRGEKLFF. In DNA form, the CDR3 reads TGTGCCAGCAGCGCGAAGAGAGGCGAAAAACTGTTTTTT.

The chain links TRBV7-9 to TRBJ2-5, with D perhaps TRBD1 (5 bases). Germline CDR1 reads SEHNR; CDR2 reads FQNEAQ (reference sequence). Trimming shortened V by 3 bases and J by 3 bases, and 5 bases separated the two germline ends. The CDR3 sequence is 12 residues long. The CDR3 spells CASSFREETQYF. The CDR3 DNA is TGTGCCAGCAGCTTCAGGGAAGAGACCCAGTACTTC.